Presented here are 10 T cell receptor beta chains from one specimen sequenced in a study of regulatory T cells in long-lasting Graves disease. TCR beta libraries were built with iRepertoire HTBI primers and Arm-PCR of CDR3 regions. From the multiplex PCR reads, TCRdb called clonotypes with MiXCR, one entry per CDR3 protein. The sample lists around 250,000 distinct CDR3 sequences; just over 20% were seen once. Indicated time point: newly diagnosed GD, antithyroid drugs for less than 3 months. Construction of the TCR library relied on RNA isolated from PBMCs. The sample here was peripheral blood mononuclear cells (PBMCs), taken at new diagnosis, from a patient treated with antithyroid drugs. These receptors originate from a female donor with Graves disease.

This clonotype has ten or more counts. The chain carries TRBV20-1 and TRBJ2-7; the match to TRBD1 covers 10 bases. The CDR3 runs 15 residues. Germline CDR1 reads DFQATT; CDR2 reads SNEGSKA (reference sequence). With V trimmed by 2 bases and J by 4 bases, 8 bases remained unmatched. The CDR3 here is CSARLPGQGLYEQYF. The CDR3 region has the DNA TGCAGTGCTAGATTACCGGGACAGGGGCTTTACGAGCAGTACTTC.

This clonotype occurred a few times. This may be a read error, as it is one base from a much larger clone. The chain employs TRBV5-1 and TRBJ2-1; possibly TRBD2 for D (6 bases). The CDR3 extends over 14 amino acids. Trimming removed 0 bases from V and 11 bases from J, with 15 bases in between. Germline loops: CDR1 SGHRS, CDR2 YFSETQ. CDR3 sequence reads: CASSLAGAPHKQFF. CDR3 nucleotide sequence: TGCGCCAGCAGCTTGGCGGGAGCCCCCCATAAGCAGTTCTTC.

The chain carries TRBV20-1 and TRBJ2-1, with a tentative D call TRBD2 (6 bases). The length of the CDR3 is 12 residues. CDR1 and CDR2 from the germline V gene are DFQATT and SNEGSKA (reference sequence). Here the CDR3 DNA reads TGCAGCCCTCTCGGAGGGTACAATGAGCAGTTCTTC. This codes for CSPLGGYNEQFF.

The V gene is TRBV7-3, the J gene TRBJ2-6, with D perhaps matching TRBD1 (6 bases). Per germline, CDR1 SGHTA and CDR2 FQGTGA. There are 19 residues in the CDR3. The ends were cut back, 1 base at V and 7 bases at J, with 23 bases in the middle. This CDR3 is CASSLSPTIGGPVANVLTF. The CDR3 nucleotides are TGTGCCAGCAGCTTAAGCCCCACGATTGGGGGCCCCGTTGCCAACGTCCTGACTTTC.

This clonotype was recorded at least ten times. The chain has TRBV10-1 and TRBJ2-1, with D uncertain. V was clipped by 2 bases and J by 5 bases, with 4 bases between them. The CDR3 runs to 12 residues. Germline V gene data show CDR1 as WNHNN and CDR2 as SYGVQD (reference sequence). Here the CDR3 DNA reads TGCGCCAGCAGTGAGCCGAACAATGAGCAGTTCTTC. Amino acid sequence: CASSEPNNEQFF.

V gene TRBV19 combines with J gene TRBJ2-2, with D unclear. Trimming cost V 6 bases and J 4 bases, with 6 bases left between them. The CDR3 covers 12 residues. CDR1 is LNHDA, CDR2 SQIVND, per germline (reference sequence). In DNA, the CDR3 is TGTGCCAGTAGAACAAGCACCGGGGAGCTGTTTTTT. It specifies CASRTSTGELFF. Based on the CDR3 plus reference TRBV19 and TRBJ2-2, the full variable domain is DGGITQSPKYLFRKEGQNVTLSCEQNLNHDAMYWYRQDPGQGLRLIYYSQIVNDFQKGDIAEGYSVSREKKESFPLTVTSAQKNPTAFYLCASRTSTGELFFGEGSRLTVL.

This clonotype was observed many times. The chain employs TRBV3-1 and TRBJ1-4, with D maybe TRBD1 (5 bases). The V and J ends lost 3 bases and 8 bases respectively, with 13 bases between them. Germline CDR1 reads LGHDT; CDR2 reads YNNKEL (reference sequence). The CDR3 is made up of 14 amino acids. CDR3 sequence reads: CASSQTAKGEKLFF. The DNA of the CDR3 is TGTGCCAGCAGCCAGACAGCTAAAGGGGAAAAACTGTTTTTT. Full variable domain (missing parts from reference TRBV3-1 and TRBJ1-4): DTAVSQTPKYLVTQMGNDKSIKCEQNLGHDTMYWYKQDSKKFLKIMFSYNNKELIINETVPNRFSPKSPDKAHLNLHINSLELGDSAVYFCASSQTAKGEKLFFGSGTQLSVL.

This clonotype was seen at least ten times. V gene TRBV29-1 combines with J gene TRBJ1-4; no definite D call. CDR3 length equals 16 residues. From germline, CDR1 is SQVTM and CDR2 ANQGSEA. V lost 6 bases and J lost 2, with 19 bases in between. The CDR3 nucleotides read TGCAGCGTCCTGCTTTCTACCGCGTCTACTAATGAAAAACTGTTTTTT. This sequence encodes CSVLLSTASTNEKLFF.

The chain is built from TRBV7-9 and TRBJ2-7; D unresolved. Germline CDR1 SEHNR, CDR2 FQNEAQ (reference sequence). CDR3 length: 13 residues. Trimming left V 2 bases short and J 5 bases short, with 10 bases between. The CDR3 sequence is CASSLPPGNEQYF. The CDR3 DNA reads as TGTGCCAGCAGCTTACCCCCAGGCAACGAGCAGTACTTC.

This clonotype was observed many times. The gene calls are TRBV20-1 and TRBJ1-2; 7 bases line up with TRBD1. Germline-derived CDR1 and CDR2 are DFQATT and SNEGSKA (reference sequence). The CDR3 consists of 13 residues. V dropped 5 bases and J dropped 2; count of bases not matched to a gene: 5. The DNA for the CDR3 is TGCAGTGCTGAAAAGGGACAGAACTATGGCTACACCTTC. The encoded protein is CSAEKGQNYGYTF.